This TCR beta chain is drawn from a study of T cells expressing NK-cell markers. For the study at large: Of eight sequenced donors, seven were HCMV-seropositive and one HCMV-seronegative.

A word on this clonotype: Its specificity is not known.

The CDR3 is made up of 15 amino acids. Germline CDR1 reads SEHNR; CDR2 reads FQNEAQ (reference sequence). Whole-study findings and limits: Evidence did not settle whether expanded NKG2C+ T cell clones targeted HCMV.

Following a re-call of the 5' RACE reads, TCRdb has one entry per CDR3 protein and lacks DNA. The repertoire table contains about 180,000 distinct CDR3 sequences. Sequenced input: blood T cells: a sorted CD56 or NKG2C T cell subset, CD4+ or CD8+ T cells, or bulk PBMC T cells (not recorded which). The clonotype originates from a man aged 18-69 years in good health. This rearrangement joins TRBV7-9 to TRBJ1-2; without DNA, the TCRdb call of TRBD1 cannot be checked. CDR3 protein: CASSGGIGDYYGYTF.